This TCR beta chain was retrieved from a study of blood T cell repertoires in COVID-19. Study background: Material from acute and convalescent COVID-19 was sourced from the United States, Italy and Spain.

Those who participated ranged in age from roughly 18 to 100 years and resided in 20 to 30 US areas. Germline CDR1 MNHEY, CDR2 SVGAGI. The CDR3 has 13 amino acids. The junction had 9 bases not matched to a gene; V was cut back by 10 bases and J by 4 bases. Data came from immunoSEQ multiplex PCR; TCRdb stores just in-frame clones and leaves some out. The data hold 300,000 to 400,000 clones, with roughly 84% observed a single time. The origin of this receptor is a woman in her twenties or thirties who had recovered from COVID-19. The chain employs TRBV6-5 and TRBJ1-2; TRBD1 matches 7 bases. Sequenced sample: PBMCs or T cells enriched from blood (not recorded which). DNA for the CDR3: TGTGCCACCGGTAGCGGGACAGTCTATGGCTACACCTTC. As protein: CATGSGTVYGYTF.